These T cell receptor beta chains were read from a single sample in a study of Ad26.COV2.S vaccination and SARS-CoV-2 variants. Profiled with immunoSEQ multiplex PCR; TCRdb holds only in-frame clones, not every one. Of around 250,000 clones listed, around nine tenths are singletons. This material consisted of peripheral blood, taken in a trial of Ad26.COV2.S vaccine versus placebo. Receptors originate from a person aged 18-60 years who received the Ad26.COV2.S COVID-19 vaccine or a placebo. The CDR3 runs from the conserved cysteine through the conserved F or W. The order of the fields is clone size, J gene, D gene, V gene, CDR3 DNA, CDR3 protein. The D gene is left open where the match is weak. Clone size is shown for a subset of rows, as once, few, many or a class of expanded clone.

abundance: -; j_gene: TRBJ1-2; d_gene: -; v_gene: TRBV20-1; CDR3nt: TGCAGTGGACTAGATGTCGGGGGCTACACCTTC; CDR3aa: CSGLDVGGYTF
abundance: -; j_gene: TRBJ1-1; d_gene: -; v_gene: TRBV14; CDR3nt: TGTGCCAGCAGCCTGGGCCGGCGCACTGAAGCTTTCTTT; CDR3aa: CASSLGRRTEAFF
abundance: -; j_gene: TRBJ1-4; d_gene: -; v_gene: TRBV12-5; CDR3nt: TGTGCTAGTGGTTTGGGGAGGGTTAATGAAAAACTGTTTTTT; CDR3aa: CASGLGRVNEKLFF
abundance: -; j_gene: TRBJ2-1; d_gene: TRBD2; v_gene: TRBV27; CDR3nt: TGTGCCAGCAGTTTGGTCCGAGCGGGAGGTCCCCTTAAGGGGCAGTTCTTC; CDR3aa: CASSLVRAGGPLKGQFF
abundance: -; j_gene: TRBJ1-2; d_gene: -; v_gene: TRBV3-1/TRBV3-2; CDR3nt: TGTGCCAGCAGCCCCGGACAGATTGGTGGCTACACCTTC; CDR3aa: CASSPGQIGGYTF
abundance: -; j_gene: TRBJ1-5; d_gene: TRBD1; v_gene: TRBV5-5; CDR3nt: TGTGCCAGCAGCCCAGGGGGCGCGAGAAGCAATCAGCCCCAGCATTTT; CDR3aa: CASSPGGARSNQPQHF
abundance: -; j_gene: TRBJ2-7; d_gene: -; v_gene: TRBV11-2; CDR3nt: TGTGCCAGCAGCTTCGGTCCGGGCCCTTCCTACGAGCAGTACTTC; CDR3aa: CASSFGPGPSYEQYF
abundance: -; j_gene: TRBJ2-2; d_gene: -; v_gene: TRBV6-2/TRBV6-3; CDR3nt: TGTGCCAGCAGTTACTCCGAGACAGTTTGGCGGTTGGGTCACGGGGAGCTGTTTTTT; CDR3aa: CASSYSETVWRLGHGELFF
abundance: -; j_gene: TRBJ1-1; d_gene: -; v_gene: TRBV15; CDR3nt: TGTGCCACCAGCCGACACACCTCTTCTGAAGCTTTCTTT; CDR3aa: CATSRHTSSEAFF
abundance: -; j_gene: TRBJ2-1; d_gene: -; v_gene: TRBV15; CDR3nt: TGTGCCACCAGCTGGGGGGTTGAGCAGTTCTTC; CDR3aa: CATSWGVEQFF
abundance: -; j_gene: TRBJ2-1; d_gene: -; v_gene: TRBV30; CDR3nt: TGTGCCTGCACCCGGGACCAGGGGCACAATGAGCAGTTCTTC; CDR3aa: CACTRDQGHNEQFF
abundance: -; j_gene: TRBJ1-4; d_gene: TRBD1; v_gene: TRBV7-2; CDR3nt: TGTGCCAGCAGAGAGACAGGGGGCGTTGAAAAACTGTTTTTT; CDR3aa: CASRETGGVEKLFF
abundance: -; j_gene: TRBJ2-1; d_gene: -; v_gene: TRBV6-2/TRBV6-3; CDR3nt: TGTGCCAGCAGTTACTCGGCGGAGCAGTTCTTC; CDR3aa: CASSYSAEQFF
abundance: -; j_gene: TRBJ1-3; d_gene: TRBD1; v_gene: TRBV4-1; CDR3nt: TGCGCCAGCAGCCAAGGCACGGACAGGACAAACACCATATATTTT; CDR3aa: CASSQGTDRTNTIYF
abundance: -; j_gene: TRBJ2-5; d_gene: -; v_gene: TRBV7-9; CDR3nt: TGTGCCAGCAGCTTTAGTTACGGGGACCGGGAGACCCAGTACTTC; CDR3aa: CASSFSYGDRETQYF
abundance: -; j_gene: TRBJ1-3; d_gene: -; v_gene: TRBV7-2; CDR3nt: TGTGCCAGCAGCTTACCTGGCAGGGTCTCCACTGGAAACACCATATATTTT; CDR3aa: CASSLPGRVSTGNTIYF
abundance: -; j_gene: TRBJ1-2; d_gene: -; v_gene: TRBV7-8; CDR3nt: TGTGCCAGCAGCTTAGTTATGATGGGGGCGGTTGACTATGGCTACACCTTC; CDR3aa: CASSLVMMGAVDYGYTF
abundance: -; j_gene: TRBJ2-7; d_gene: TRBD2; v_gene: TRBV5-4; CDR3nt: TGTGCCAGCAGCTTGGCCTCGGTAGCGGGGGCATCCTACGAGCAGTACTTC; CDR3aa: CASSLASVAGASYEQYF
abundance: -; j_gene: TRBJ1-1; d_gene: -; v_gene: TRBV18; CDR3nt: TGTGCCAGCTCACCACCGCTTGGGCAGAACACTGAAGCTTTCTTT; CDR3aa: CASSPPLGQNTEAFF
abundance: few; j_gene: TRBJ2-2; d_gene: TRBD2; v_gene: TRBV5-7; CDR3nt: TGTGCCAGCAGCAGACCGGGACTAGCATACTACGAGAACACCGGGGAGCTGTTTTTT; CDR3aa: CASSRPGLAYYENTGELFF
abundance: -; j_gene: TRBJ2-2; d_gene: -; v_gene: TRBV24-1; CDR3nt: TGTGCCACCAGTGACGCCAAGGGAACCGGGGAGCTGTTTTTT; CDR3aa: CATSDAKGTGELFF
abundance: -; j_gene: TRBJ1-2; d_gene: -; v_gene: TRBV7-3; CDR3nt: TGTGCCAGCAGCTTACGGGCCGGTGCTAACTATGGCTACACCTTC; CDR3aa: CASSLRAGANYGYTF
abundance: -; j_gene: TRBJ1-2; d_gene: TRBD1; v_gene: TRBV30; CDR3nt: TGTGCCTCGAATCAGGGGGGCTATGGCTACACCTTC; CDR3aa: CASNQGGYGYTF
abundance: -; j_gene: TRBJ2-2; d_gene: -; v_gene: TRBV5-1; CDR3nt: TGCGCCAGCAGCCAGCGGGACAGCAACACCGGGGAGCTGTTTTTT; CDR3aa: CASSQRDSNTGELFF
abundance: -; j_gene: TRBJ2-3; d_gene: TRBD2; v_gene: TRBV7-6; CDR3nt: TGTGCCAGCAGCGCCCGCGGGAGGGAAGGGACAGATACGCAGTATTTT; CDR3aa: CASSARGREGTDTQYF